This record concerns one T cell receptor beta chain sequence. A read error may be the cause here, since a much bigger clone is one base away. Both TCR beta VDJ combination and CDR3 sequence profiling were carried out. Genomic DNA was the template for this profiling. Using its own MiXCR run on the reads, TCRdb lists one record per CDR3 protein. The sample comprises over 100,000 distinct CDR3 sequences, around two fifths of which are singletons, and roughly 8.1% rests with the top ten. The V gene end was trimmed by 5 bases and the J gene end by 8 bases; junction bases not matched to a gene: 10. The CDR3 loop spans 15 amino acids. In germline, CDR1 is LNHDA, CDR2 SQIVND (reference sequence). These data are taken from a study of CD8+CD57+ T cells in acquired aplastic anemia. Across the study: The study obtained an average of 3.2 ug of DNA from sorted CD4+ and CD8+ cells.

Sequenced material: sorted CD4+, CD8+, or CD8+CD57+ T cells (not recorded which) from PBMCs. The chain has TRBV19 and TRBJ2-1; 9 positions agree with TRBD1. This TCR was recovered from a human donor in good health, serving as a control. The DNA for the CDR3 is TGTGCCAGTAGTGGGACAGGGACTTCTTCCGATGAGCAGTTCTTC. The encoded protein is CASSGTGTSSDEQFF.